Detailed here is one T cell receptor (beta chain). The junction departs from germline at one end; a sequencing error may be responsible. Germline-derived CDR1 and CDR2 are SGDLS and YYNGEE. CDR3 size: 14 residues. A second roughly 6 to 11 cycle PCR used barcoded and J-beta primers. TCRdb re-called the 5' RACE reads through MiXCR, storing one row per CDR3 protein. The sample holds over a million distinct CDR3 sequences, 40% to 45% seen once. This entry comes from a study of blood T cells in healthy people across ages. The receptor was derived from a woman under 30 in good health. The chain combines TRBV9 with TRBJ2-3; TRBD2 is a possible D gene (6 bases). The sequenced sample consisted of blood. The CDR3 DNA is TGTGCCCGCAGCGTAACCGGAGGGACAGATACGCAGTATTTT. This sequence encodes CARSVTGGTDTQYF. The complete variable domain, with remaining parts taken from reference TRBV9 and TRBJ2-3, reads DSGVTQTPKHLITATGQRVTLRCSPRSGDLSVYWYQQSLDQGLQFLIQYYNGEERAKGNILERFSAQQFPDLHSELNLSSLELGDSALYFCARSVTGGTDTQYFGPGTRLTVL.